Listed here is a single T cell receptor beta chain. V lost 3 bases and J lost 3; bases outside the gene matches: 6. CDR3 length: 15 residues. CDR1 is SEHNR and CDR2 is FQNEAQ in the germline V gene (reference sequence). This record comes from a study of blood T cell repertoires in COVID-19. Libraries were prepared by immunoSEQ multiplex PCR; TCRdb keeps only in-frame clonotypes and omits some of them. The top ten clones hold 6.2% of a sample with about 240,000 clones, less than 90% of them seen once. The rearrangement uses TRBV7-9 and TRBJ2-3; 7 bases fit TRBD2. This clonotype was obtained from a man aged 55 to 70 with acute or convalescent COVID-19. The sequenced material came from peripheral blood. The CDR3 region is CASSFLAGVTDTQYF. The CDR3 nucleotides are TGTGCCAGCAGCTTTCTGGCGGGAGTAACAGATACGCAGTATTTT.